This T cell receptor beta chain originates from a study of spatial heterogeneity in lung cancer. At the level of the study: On average, each unique TCR and UMI combination appeared more than ten times in raw reads.

Every TCR cDNA molecule carried a tag that served as a unique molecular identifier. MiXCR, run by TCRdb on the 5' RACE reads, gives a single entry per CDR3 protein. The repertoire has roughly 48,000 distinct CDR3 sequences, approximately 5.3% of them found once; the top ten carry 11%. This clonotype was found many times. V was shortened by 4 bases and J by 0 bases, with 11 bases between the two germline ends. The CDR3 is made up of 14 amino acids. Looked up from germline, CDR1 is SQVTM and CDR2 is ANQGSEA. The time point here: sample taken at primary tumor resection. Unsorted whole RNA samples from tumor, nontumor lung or frozen PBMC were sequenced. The donors were 72 patients with non-small cell lung cancer that was early-stage and untreated.

The receptor was derived from a male donor with early-stage non-small cell lung cancer. Sample: PBMCs, taken at surgery. The V and J genes are TRBV29-1 and TRBJ2-3; TRBD2 is a possible D gene (5 bases). The CDR3 DNA reads as TGCAGCGTTGGAGGGCGAGGGAGCACAGATACGCAGTATTTT. It translates to CSVGGRGSTDTQYF.